One and the same sample provided the 10 T cell receptor beta chains below, sequenced in a study of long-term antiretroviral therapy in people with HIV. This was the immunoSEQ v3.0 assay at survey level. The table came from immunoSEQ multiplex PCR; TCRdb's copy has only in-frame clones and leaves some out. Altogether 25,000 to 30,000 clones are present, 85% to 90% being singletons, with the ten largest covering approximately 9.2%. The input for sequencing was unsorted PBMCs, taken 4.8 to 5 years after starting antiretroviral therapy. The receptors originated from a man in his forties with HIV.

The chain has TRBV7-6 and TRBJ2-1; tentative D call: TRBD2 (5 bases). V shed 1 base and J shed 7 bases, with 8 bases lying between them. CDR1 and CDR2 (germline): SGHVS, FNYEAQ. This CDR3 spans 13 amino acids. The chain's CDR3 is CASSLEWRNEQFF. Written as DNA, the CDR3 is TGTGCCAGCAGCTTAGAATGGAGGAATGAGCAGTTCTTC.

This chain uses TRBV13 with TRBJ2-7; TRBD2 matches at 7 bases. This CDR3 has 17 amino acids. Germline-derived CDR1 and CDR2 are PRHDT and FYEKMQ (reference sequence). Germline trimming cut 2 bases from V and 5 bases from J; bases unmatched to any gene: 15. The CDR3 spells CASSLFLGLGGFDEQYF. In nucleotides, the CDR3 is TGTGCCAGCAGCTTATTTCTCGGTTTGGGAGGGTTTGACGAGCAGTACTTC.

The chain uses TRBV28 and TRBJ1-2, with 12 bases aligning to TRBD1. CDR3 length: 16 amino acids. Germline CDR1 MDHEN, CDR2 SYDVKM. V shed 1 base, J shed 8 bases, and the junction held 8 bases outside the gene matches. The CDR3: CASSLFLGGTGGGYTF. The CDR3 region has the DNA TGTGCCAGCAGTTTATTCCTGGGAGGGACAGGGGGCGGCTACACCTTC.

The V and J genes are TRBV7-3 and TRBJ2-7; 9 nucleotides align to TRBD2. CDR1 is SGHTA and CDR2 is FQGTGA in the germline V gene. Trimming removed 2 bases from V and 2 bases from J; junction bases left unmatched: 13. CDR3 length: 18 amino acids. The CDR3 loop is CASSLFGRLAGVPYEQYF. For the CDR3, the DNA is TGTGCCAGCAGCTTATTCGGGCGCTTAGCGGGAGTTCCCTACGAGCAGTACTTC.

The chain joins TRBV30 to TRBJ2-5; the match to TRBD1 covers 10 bases. CDR1 is GTSNPN, CDR2 SVGIG, per germline (reference sequence). Trimming took 2 bases from V and 11 from J; bases not matched to a gene: 8. The CDR3 extends over 13 amino acids. As DNA, the CDR3 is TGTGCCTGGAGTCCTTGGACAGGGGGTAAGCAGTACTTC. Amino acid sequence: CAWSPWTGGKQYF.

The chain links TRBV20-1 to TRBJ2-5; D uncertain. In germline, CDR1 is DFQATT, CDR2 SNEGSKA (reference sequence). CDR3 size: 10 residues. The CDR3 nucleotides are TGCAGCGGGTACAAAGAGACCCAGTACTTC. Encoded protein: CSGYKETQYF.

This clone was observed a single time. This chain connects TRBV28 to TRBJ1-2; TRBD1 might be the D (5 bases). Germline CDR1 and CDR2: MDHEN and SYDVKM. Trimming took off 5 bases at V and 10 bases at J, with 26 bases between the two ends. This CDR3 contains 16 residues. In DNA, the CDR3 is TGTGCCAGCAGTCGGCAGGGTGAGGGGAAGGGTAAGGACTACACCTTC. It yields the protein CASSRQGEGKGKDYTF.

The chain recombines TRBV11-2 with TRBJ2-7; D gene uncertain. CDR3 length: 15 amino acids. Germline V CDR1 and CDR2: SGHAT, FQNNGV. V was clipped by 1 base and J by 0 bases, with 10 bases between them. The DNA of the CDR3 is TGTGCCAGCAGCTTAGGGGTGGGCACCTCCTACGAGCAGTACTTC. Amino acid sequence: CASSLGVGTSYEQYF.

The chain employs TRBV4-2 and TRBJ1-3; 9 bases align to TRBD1. CDR3 length equals 21 residues. Looked up from germline, CDR1 is LGHNA and CDR2 is YNFKEQ. V lost 0 bases to trimming and J lost 0 bases; unmatched junction nucleotides: 15. For the CDR3, the DNA is TGTGCCAGCAGCCAAGAAGGAGTGACAGGGGGGCGACTGAGCTCTGGAAACACCATATATTTT. Amino acids: CASSQEGVTGGRLSSGNTIYF.

This chain uses TRBV5-5 with TRBJ2-7; D is undetermined. Germline V gene lookup returns CDR1 SGHKS and CDR2 YYEKEE (reference sequence). The CDR3 is made up of 11 amino acids. Trimming removed 4 bases from V and 7 bases from J, with 9 bases in between. The CDR3, as DNA: TGTGCCAGCAGCGCGCAACTTGAGCAGTACTTC. This encodes CASSAQLEQYF.